This TCR beta chain was recorded in a study of STAT5B mutations in CD4+ large granular lymphocyte leukemia. Notes on the study in general: Without HLA matching, higher CD4+ than CD8+ T-LGLL clonality could reflect small sample size. No patients shared main leukemic clonotypes, though roughly 23% appeared at low frequency elsewhere.

In the case of this clone: Its antigen is currently unknown.

Profiled with immunoSEQ multiplex PCR; TCRdb holds only in-frame clones, not every one. The data show approximately 52,000 clones, approximately 70% seen once. Trimming removed 6 bases from V and 1 base from J, with 10 bases in between. Germline V CDR1 and CDR2: KGHSH, LQKENI. The CDR3 sequence is 14 residues long. The chain employs TRBV18 and TRBJ1-3, with D hard to call. This TCR was recovered from a human donor in good health. Specimen: CD4+ T cells from blood buffy coats. The CDR3 region is CASSLGRSGNTIYF. CDR3 nucleotide sequence: TGTGCCAGCTCGCTCGGGAGATCTGGAAACACCATATATTTT.